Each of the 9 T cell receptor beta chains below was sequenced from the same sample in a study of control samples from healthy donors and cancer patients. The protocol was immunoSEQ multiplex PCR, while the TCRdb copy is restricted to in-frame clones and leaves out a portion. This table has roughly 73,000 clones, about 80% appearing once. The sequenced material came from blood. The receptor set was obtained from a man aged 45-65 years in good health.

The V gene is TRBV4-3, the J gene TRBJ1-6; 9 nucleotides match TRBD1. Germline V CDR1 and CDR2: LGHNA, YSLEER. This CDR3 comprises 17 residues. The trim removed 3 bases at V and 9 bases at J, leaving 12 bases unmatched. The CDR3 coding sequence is TGCGCCAGCAGCCACAACCCCGGAGGGACAGGGAGTTCACCCCTCCACTTT. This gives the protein CASSHNPGGTGSSPLHF.

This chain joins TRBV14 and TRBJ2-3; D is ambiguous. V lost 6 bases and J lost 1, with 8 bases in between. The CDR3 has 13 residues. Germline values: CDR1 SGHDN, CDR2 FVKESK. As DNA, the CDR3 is TGTGCCAGCAGTCCGCAAGGCACAGATACGCAGTATTTT. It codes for CASSPQGTDTQYF.

CDR3 residues: CASSLFVGATGELFF. The CDR3 DNA follows: TGCGCCAGCAGCTTGTTTGTGGGGGCGACCGGGGAGCTGTTTTTT. V is TRBV5-1 and J is TRBJ2-2; tentatively, D is TRBD1 (6 bases). The CDR3 loop spans 15 amino acids. The V end lost 1 base, the J end lost 5 bases, and 12 bases lay between the germline ends. Germline V gene lookup returns CDR1 SGHRS and CDR2 YFSETQ. Full variable domain (rest looked up from reference TRBV5-1 and TRBJ2-2): KAGVTQTPRYLIKTRGQQVTLSCSPISGHRSVSWYQQTPGQGLQFLFEYFSETQRNKGNFPGRFSGRQFSNSRSEMNVSTLELGDSALYLCASSLFVGATGELFFGEGSRLTVL.

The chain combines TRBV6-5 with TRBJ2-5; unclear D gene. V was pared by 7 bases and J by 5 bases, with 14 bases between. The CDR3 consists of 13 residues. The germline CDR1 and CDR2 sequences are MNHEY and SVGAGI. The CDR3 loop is CASKMGLEETQYF. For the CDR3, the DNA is TGTGCCAGCAAAATGGGGTTGGAGGAGACCCAGTACTTC.

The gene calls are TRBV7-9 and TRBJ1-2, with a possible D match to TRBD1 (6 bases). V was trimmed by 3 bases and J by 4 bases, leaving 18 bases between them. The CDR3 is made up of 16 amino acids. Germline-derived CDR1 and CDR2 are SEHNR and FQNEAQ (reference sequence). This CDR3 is CASSFFPRGPLYGYTF. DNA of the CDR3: TGTGCCAGCAGCTTTTTCCCGCGGGGGCCCCTCTATGGCTACACCTTC. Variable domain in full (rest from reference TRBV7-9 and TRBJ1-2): DTGVSQNPRHKITKRGQNVTFRCDPISEHNRLYWYRQTLGQGPEFLTYFQNEAQLEKSRLLSDRFSAERPKGSFSTLEIQRTEQGDSAMYLCASSFFPRGPLYGYTFGSGTRLTVV.

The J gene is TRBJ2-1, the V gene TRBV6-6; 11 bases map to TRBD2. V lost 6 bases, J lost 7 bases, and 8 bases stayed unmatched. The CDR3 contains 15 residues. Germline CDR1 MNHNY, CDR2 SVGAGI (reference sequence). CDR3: CASRISGGDENEQFF. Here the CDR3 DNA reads TGTGCCAGCAGAATTAGCGGGGGGGATGAGAATGAGCAGTTCTTC.

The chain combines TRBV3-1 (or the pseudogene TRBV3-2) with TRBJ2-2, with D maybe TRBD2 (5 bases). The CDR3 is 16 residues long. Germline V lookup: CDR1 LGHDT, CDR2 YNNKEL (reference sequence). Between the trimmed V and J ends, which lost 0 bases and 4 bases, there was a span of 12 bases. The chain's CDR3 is CASSQDIATSTGELFF. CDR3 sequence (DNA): TGTGCCAGCAGCCAAGATATAGCGACCAGCACCGGGGAGCTGTTTTTT.

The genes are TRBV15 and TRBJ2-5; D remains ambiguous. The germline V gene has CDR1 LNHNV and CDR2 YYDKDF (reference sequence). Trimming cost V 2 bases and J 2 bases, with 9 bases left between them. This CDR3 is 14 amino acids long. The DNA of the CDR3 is TGTGCCACCAGCAGAACGAACGGGCAAGAGACCCAGTACTTC. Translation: CATSRTNGQETQYF.

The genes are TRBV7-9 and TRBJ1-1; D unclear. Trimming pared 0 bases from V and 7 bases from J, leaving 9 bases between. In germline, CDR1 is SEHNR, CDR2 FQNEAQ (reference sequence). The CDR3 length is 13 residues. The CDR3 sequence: CASSLATRSEAFF. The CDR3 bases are TGTGCCAGCAGCTTAGCAACCAGGAGTGAAGCTTTCTTT.